This note documents a single TCR beta chain sequence. Antigen unknown. This PCR relied on a set of 60 Vbeta primers and 13 Jbeta primers. The data were produced by immunoSEQ multiplex PCR, yet TCRdb's version contains in-frame clones alone and is incomplete. The sample lists about 160,000 clones; about 65% were seen once. The entry originates in a study of cytomegalovirus exposure and HLA in healthy donors. Overall study results and limits: TCR beta V- and J-gene trimming was later associated with a missense DCLRE1C variant.

The receptor was isolated from a man aged 35 to 55 in good health and CMV-seropositive. Sequenced input: PBMCs.

The chain's CDR3 is CASSSPGLSYEQYF. DNA for the CDR3: TGTGCCAGCAGCTCCCCCGGACTATCCTACGAGCAGTACTTC. The V gene is TRBV7-2, the J gene TRBJ2-7; tentatively, D is TRBD2 (6 bases). Trimming left V 4 bases short and J 1 base short, with 11 bases between. The CDR3 consists of 14 residues. The V gene's germline CDR1 is SGHTA and CDR2 FQGNSA.